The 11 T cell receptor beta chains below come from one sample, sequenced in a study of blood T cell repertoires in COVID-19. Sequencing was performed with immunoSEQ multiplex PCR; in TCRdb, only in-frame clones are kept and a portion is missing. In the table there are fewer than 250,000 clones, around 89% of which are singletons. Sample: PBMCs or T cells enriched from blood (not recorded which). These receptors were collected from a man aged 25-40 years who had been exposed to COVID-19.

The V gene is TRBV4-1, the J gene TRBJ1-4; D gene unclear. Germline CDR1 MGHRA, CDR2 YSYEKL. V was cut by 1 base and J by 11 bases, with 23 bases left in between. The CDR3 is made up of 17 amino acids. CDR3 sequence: CASSQGSPIVNFGKLFF. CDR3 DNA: TGCGCCAGCAGCCAAGGAAGCCCCATAGTAAATTTCGGGAAACTGTTTTTT.

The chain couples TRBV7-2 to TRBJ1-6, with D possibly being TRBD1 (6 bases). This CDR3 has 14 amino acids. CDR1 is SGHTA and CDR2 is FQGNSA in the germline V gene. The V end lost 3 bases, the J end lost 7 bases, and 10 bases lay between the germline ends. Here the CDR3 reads CASSLKGVNSPLHF. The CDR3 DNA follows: TGTGCCAGCAGCTTGAAGGGGGTAAATTCACCCCTCCACTTT.

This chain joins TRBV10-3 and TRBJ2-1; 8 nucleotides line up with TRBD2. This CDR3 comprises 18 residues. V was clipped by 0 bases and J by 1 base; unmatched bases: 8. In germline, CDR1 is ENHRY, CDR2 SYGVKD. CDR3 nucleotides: TGTGCCATCAGTGAGTCTCGCGGGGGGATTGGGTCCTACAATGAGCAGTTCTTC. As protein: CAISESRGGIGSYNEQFF.

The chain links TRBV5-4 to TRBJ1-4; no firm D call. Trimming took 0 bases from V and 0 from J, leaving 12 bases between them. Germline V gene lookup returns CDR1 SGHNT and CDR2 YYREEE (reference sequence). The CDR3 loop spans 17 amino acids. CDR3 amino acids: CASSLGRTTATNEKLFF. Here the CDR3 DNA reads TGTGCCAGCAGCTTGGGTCGCACTACTGCAACTAATGAAAAACTGTTTTTT.

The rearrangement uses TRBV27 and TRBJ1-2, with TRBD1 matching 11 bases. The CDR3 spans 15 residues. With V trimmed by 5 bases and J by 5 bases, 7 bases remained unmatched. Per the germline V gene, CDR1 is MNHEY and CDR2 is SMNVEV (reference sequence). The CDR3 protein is CASSPGTGGTYGYTF. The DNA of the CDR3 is TGTGCCAGCAGTCCAGGGACAGGGGGTACTTATGGCTACACCTTC.

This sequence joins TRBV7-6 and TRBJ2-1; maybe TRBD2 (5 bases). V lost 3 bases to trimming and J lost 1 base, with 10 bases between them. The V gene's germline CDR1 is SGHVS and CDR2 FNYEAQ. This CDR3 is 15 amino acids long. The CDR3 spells CASSFARVSYNEQFF. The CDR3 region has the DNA TGTGCCAGCAGCTTTGCGAGGGTGTCCTACAATGAGCAGTTCTTC.

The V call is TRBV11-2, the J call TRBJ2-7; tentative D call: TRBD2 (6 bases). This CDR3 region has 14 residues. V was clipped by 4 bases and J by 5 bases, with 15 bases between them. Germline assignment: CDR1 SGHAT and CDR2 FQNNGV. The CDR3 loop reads CASSSTSTINEQYF. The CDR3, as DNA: TGTGCCAGCAGCTCTACTAGCACTATCAACGAGCAGTACTTC.

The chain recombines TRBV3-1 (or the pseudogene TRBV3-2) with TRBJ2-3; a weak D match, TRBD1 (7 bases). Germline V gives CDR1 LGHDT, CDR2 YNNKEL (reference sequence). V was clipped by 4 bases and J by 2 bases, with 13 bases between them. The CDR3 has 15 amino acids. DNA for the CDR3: TGTGCCAGCAGCCGGTCAGGGGGGCACACAGATACGCAGTATTTT. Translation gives CASSRSGGHTDTQYF.

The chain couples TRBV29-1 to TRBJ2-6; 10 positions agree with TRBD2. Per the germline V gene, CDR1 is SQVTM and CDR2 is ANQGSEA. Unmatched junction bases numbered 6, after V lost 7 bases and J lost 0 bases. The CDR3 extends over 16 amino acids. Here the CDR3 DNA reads TGCAGCGCAATGAGCGGGGGGGCCTCTGGGGCCAACGTCCTGACTTTC. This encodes CSAMSGGASGANVLTF.

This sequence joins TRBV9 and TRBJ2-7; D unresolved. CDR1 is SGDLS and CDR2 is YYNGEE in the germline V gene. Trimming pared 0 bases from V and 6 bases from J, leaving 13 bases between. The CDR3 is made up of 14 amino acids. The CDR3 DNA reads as TGTGCCAGCAGCGTAGGTCTGCCACCAGGCGAGCAGTACTTC. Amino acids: CASSVGLPPGEQYF.

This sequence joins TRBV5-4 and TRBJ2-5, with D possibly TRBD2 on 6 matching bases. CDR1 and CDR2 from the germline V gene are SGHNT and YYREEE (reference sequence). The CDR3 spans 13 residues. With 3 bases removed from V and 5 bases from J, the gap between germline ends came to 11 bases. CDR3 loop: CASSWGREETQYF. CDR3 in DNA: TGTGCCAGCAGCTGGGGCCGGGAGGAGACCCAGTACTTC.